The T cell receptor (beta chain) described here comes from a study of molecular identifiers for immune sequencing clone quantification. Study conclusions and caveats: Clone sizes that are highly expanded could be underestimated when identical TCR molecules share a barcode.

TCRdb re-called the PCR reads through MiXCR, storing one row per CDR3 protein. The profile covers under 600,000 distinct CDR3 sequences, with roughly 26% appearing a single time and approximately 0.8% taken by the ten largest. Concerning this clonotype: Its antigen remains unidentified.

This TCR was sampled from a human donor in good health. Some libraries in this study had Jurkat cell RNA spiked in. The sample was naive CD8+ T cells from blood, with Jurkat cell RNA spiked in. Subset of the sample: FACS-sorted CD8+CD4-CCR7+CD45RA+ naive T cells.

CDR3 region: CASSIVPGNQPQHF. The CDR3 DNA reads TGTGCCAGCAGTATTGTCCCGGGCAATCAGCCCCAGCATTTT. This chain joins TRBV6-2 or TRBV6-3 and TRBJ1-5; D remains unclear. Germline CDR1 MNHEY, CDR2 SVGEGT. The length of the CDR3 is 14 residues. Deletions cut 5 bases from V and 2 bases from J, with 10 bases between.